This TCR beta chain was sequenced in a study of blood T cell repertoires in COVID-19. Germline CDR1 is SGHRS and CDR2 is YFSETQ. The CDR3 loop spans 14 amino acids. V dropped 0 bases and J dropped 3 bases, with 9 bases sitting between them. Per the authors' pipeline: The authors estimated nucleated cell counts from reference gene primer amplification. Profiled with immunoSEQ multiplex PCR; TCRdb holds only in-frame clones, not every one. D and trimming come from the DNA, and the V and J calls and clone size come from that table. Altogether roughly 350,000 clones are present, 75% to 90% being singletons, with the ten largest covering 3% to 4%.

Specimen: peripheral blood. This clonotype originated in a woman between 18 and 29 years old with acute or convalescent COVID-19. The V and J genes are TRBV5-1 and TRBJ1-1; D is undetermined. In DNA, the CDR3 is TGCGCCAGCAGCTTGGCCGTGGCCGACACTGAAGCTTTCTTT. Amino acid sequence: CASSLAVADTEAFF.